These 9 T cell receptor beta chains came from one sample sequenced in a study of CD8+ T cells in alopecia areata. Treatment reported: oral pan-JAK inhibitor, 5-10 mg twice daily. Extracted from the samples, RNA was reverse transcribed into cDNA to serve as the sequencing template. TCRdb's copy holds only in-frame clones and misses some; the assay was immunoSEQ multiplex PCR. The sample holds some 190,000 clones; 40% to 65% are singletons and the top ten take 10%. This specimen was CD8+ T cells sorted from blood, taken around week 53, from a patient treated with tofacitinib. These receptors were collected from a human donor with alopecia areata.

V gene TRBV5-6 combines with J gene TRBJ2-4; D may be TRBD1 (6 bases). The CDR3 totals 15 residues. V was trimmed by 1 base and J by 6 bases, leaving 14 bases between them. CDR1 and CDR2 from the germline V gene are SGHDT and YYEEEE. The CDR3 DNA follows: TGTGCCAGCAGCTTGAGGGCAGGGGCGCGAAACATTCAGTACTTC. As protein: CASSLRAGARNIQYF.

CDR3 nucleotides: TGCGCCAGCAGCTCCGGACCCCTGGGGCAGTTCTTC. Translation gives CASSSGPLGQFF. The J gene is TRBJ2-1, the V gene TRBV5-1, with D uncertain. Trimming removed 3 bases at V and 12 bases at J, with 13 bases between. Germline CDR1 and CDR2: SGHRS and YFSETQ. The CDR3 covers 12 residues.

The rearrangement links TRBV4-3 to TRBJ1-2; the match to TRBD1 covers 8 bases. From germline, CDR1 is LGHNA and CDR2 YSLEER. The trim removed 0 bases at V and 7 bases at J, leaving 4 bases unmatched. The CDR3 runs to 14 residues. CDR3 sequence: CASSQDQGARGYTF. The CDR3 region has the DNA TGCGCCAGCAGCCAAGATCAGGGGGCGCGTGGCTACACCTTC.

This clone turned up a few times. The rearrangement uses TRBV29-1 and TRBJ2-1, with 7 bases lining up with TRBD1. The length of the CDR3 is 14 residues. Germline V gives CDR1 SQVTM, CDR2 ANQGSEA. Germline trimming cut 3 bases from V and 2 bases from J; bases unmatched to any gene: 4. Here the CDR3 reads CSVDLGQTYNEQFF. DNA of the CDR3: TGCAGCGTTGACCTGGGACAGACCTACAATGAGCAGTTCTTC.

Concerning this clone itself: The same CDR3 is also encoded by other DNA sequences in this sample. The rearrangement joins TRBV5-6 to TRBJ1-2; tentatively, D is TRBD1 (5 bases). Germline values: CDR1 SGHDT, CDR2 YYEEEE. The CDR3 loop spans 12 amino acids. With 0 bases removed from V and 8 bases from J, the gap between germline ends came to 8 bases. The CDR3, as DNA: TGTGCCAGCAGCTTGGGGAGGGACGGCTACACCTTC. This codes for CASSLGRDGYTF.

The chain recombines TRBV11-2 with TRBJ1-1, with unresolved D. V was pared by 0 bases and J by 0 bases, with 11 bases between. The CDR3 is 16 amino acids. Germline V gives CDR1 SGHAT, CDR2 FQNNGV. CDR3 sequence reads: CASSLDLRHVNTEAFF. The CDR3 DNA reads TGTGCCAGCAGCTTAGATTTAAGACACGTGAACACTGAAGCTTTCTTT.

The rearrangement links TRBV29-1 to TRBJ2-3; 10 nucleotides line up with TRBD2. Germline assignment: CDR1 SQVTM and CDR2 ANQGSEA. After removal of 3 bases from V and 6 bases from J, the junction contained 12 bases not matched to a gene. The CDR3 length is 16 residues. The CDR3 nucleotides read TGCAGCGTTGATGGGACTAGCGAGGGACTTGCGGATACGCAGTATTTT. Amino acids: CSVDGTSEGLADTQYF.

A few counts support this clone. The chain links TRBV4-1 to TRBJ1-4, with D hard to call. V dropped 3 bases and J dropped 1 base, with 6 bases sitting between them. CDR1 MGHRA and CDR2 YSYEKL come from the germline V gene. This CDR3 has 14 residues. The DNA for the CDR3 is TGCGCCAGCAGCCACATAAGAACTAATGAAAAACTGTTTTTT. Residues: CASSHIRTNEKLFF.

V is TRBV30 and J is TRBJ2-1, with D perhaps TRBD1 (6 bases). The CDR3 runs to 14 residues. Germline V gene lookup returns CDR1 GTSNPN and CDR2 SVGIG (reference sequence). With 0 bases removed from V and 8 bases from J, the gap between germline ends came to 14 bases. The CDR3 coding sequence is TGTGCCTGGAGTGTCCTGAACAGGGTGGATGAGCAGTTCTTC. Its translation is CAWSVLNRVDEQFF. The full variable domain, in which reference TRBV30 and TRBJ2-1 provide the parts outside the CDR3, is SQTIHQWPATLVQPVGSPLSLECTVEGTSNPNLYWYRQAAGRGLQLLFYSVGIGQISSEVPQNLSASRPQDRQFILSSKKLLLSDSGFYLCAWSVLNRVDEQFFGPGTRLTVL.